Following are 8 T cell receptor beta chains from one sample sequenced in a study of cytomegalovirus exposure and HLA in healthy donors. TCRdb's copy holds only in-frame clones and misses some; the assay was immunoSEQ multiplex PCR. Of 70,000 to 95,000 clones detected, 93% appear once; the ten largest clones hold about 3.6%. Sequencing input: PBMCs. The receptors here all came from a woman aged 30 to 39 in good health and CMV-seronegative.

This clone has only one observation. The chain has TRBV7-9 and TRBJ1-2; D might be TRBD1 (5 bases). Per the germline V gene, CDR1 is SEHNR and CDR2 is FQNEAQ (reference sequence). This CDR3 region has 14 residues. V was trimmed by 4 bases and J by 8 bases, leaving 17 bases between them. The CDR3 is CASSSKTQGYGYTF. For the CDR3, the DNA is TGTGCCAGCAGCTCGAAAACGCAGGGATACGGCTACACCTTC. The full variable domain, its missing parts supplied by reference TRBV7-9 and TRBJ1-2, is DTGVSQNPRHKITKRGQNVTFRCDPISEHNRLYWYRQTLGQGPEFLTYFQNEAQLEKSRLLSDRFSAERPKGSFSTLEIQRTEQGDSAMYLCASSSKTQGYGYTFGSGTRLTVV.

The rearrangement links TRBV18 to TRBJ1-1; 11 bases are shared with TRBD1. V was pared by 6 bases and J by 5 bases, with 8 bases of the junction left unmatched. CDR1 and CDR2 from the germline V gene are KGHSH and LQKENI. The CDR3 is made up of 15 amino acids. Here the CDR3 reads CASSPSDRGRTEAFF. Here the CDR3 DNA reads TGTGCCAGCTCGCCCTCGGACAGGGGGCGGACTGAAGCTTTCTTT.

This clone was detected only a few times. The chain has TRBV18 and TRBJ1-1, with TRBD1 as a possible D gene (5 bases). CDR3 size: 13 residues. V was cut by 2 bases and J by 6 bases, with 10 bases left in between. In germline, CDR1 is KGHSH, CDR2 LQKENI. The chain's CDR3 is CASSPSGTPEAFF. The DNA for the CDR3 is TGTGCCAGCTCACCATCAGGGACTCCTGAAGCTTTCTTT.

This clone was seen more than once but under ten times. The chain couples TRBV27 to TRBJ1-2, with 7 positions matching TRBD1. This CDR3 spans 15 amino acids. Trimming at V came to 0 bases and at J to 7 bases, leaving 8 bases not matched to a gene. Per the germline V gene, CDR1 is MNHEY and CDR2 is SMNVEV (reference sequence). CDR3 coding DNA: TGTGCCAGCAGTTTATCTCCGACAGGGCACCTTGGCTACACCTTC. Its protein is CASSLSPTGHLGYTF.

The V gene is TRBV15, the J gene TRBJ2-3; 12 positions match TRBD1. Germline CDR1 is LNHNV and CDR2 is YYDKDF (reference sequence). V gave up 2 bases and J gave up 3 bases; unmatched junction bases: 6. CDR3 length: 17 amino acids. The CDR3, as DNA: TGTGCCACCAGCAGACCCGGGGACAGGGGGCTGACAGATACGCAGTATTTT. Encoded protein: CATSRPGDRGLTDTQYF.

The V and J genes are TRBV4-2 and TRBJ1-4; possible D gene TRBD1, 6 bases. This CDR3 spans 15 amino acids. V was cut by 0 bases and J by 13 bases, with 18 bases left in between. Germline V gene data show CDR1 as LGHNA and CDR2 as YNFKEQ. CDR3 protein: CASSQEETGGDRLFF. The CDR3 DNA reads TGTGCCAGCAGCCAAGAAGAGACAGGCGGTGACAGACTGTTTTTT.

J is TRBJ1-2 and V is TRBV6-5; D is ambiguous. This CDR3 has 13 amino acids. Trimming stripped 2 bases from V and 4 bases from J, with 8 bases between. From germline, CDR1 is MNHEY and CDR2 SVGAGI. The CDR3 bases are TGTGCCAGCAGTTACCAGTCTGCCTATGGCTACACCTTC. Translated, it gives CASSYQSAYGYTF.

The rearrangement uses TRBV21-1 and TRBJ2-7; TRBD1, as called in the table, went unchecked against the DNA. TRBV21-1 is a pseudogene. The CDR3 has 13 residues. Here the CDR3 reads CASIGQGDHEQYF. CDR3 nucleotides: TGTGCCAGCATTGGACAGGGGGATCACGAGCAGTACTTC.